These 18 T cell receptor beta chains share one sample of origin, sequenced in a study of blood T cell repertoires in COVID-19. Repertoires were generated with immunoSEQ multiplex PCR, while TCRdb's copy carries only in-frame clones and drops some. The sample has under 45,000 clones; roughly 73% are singletons. The sequenced sample was peripheral blood. The receptors were sampled from a man between 60 and 70 years old with acute or convalescent COVID-19.

This chain uses TRBV7-2 with TRBJ1-5, with D unresolved. V lost 1 base, J lost 7 bases, and 14 bases lay in between. The CDR3 sequence is 15 residues long. Germline V gene data show CDR1 as SGHTA and CDR2 as FQGNSA. The CDR3, as DNA: TGTGCCAGCAGCTTAGGTATCGGGAGCTGGCAGCCCCAGCATTTT. Translated: CASSLGIGSWQPQHF.

With respect to this clone: The junction departs from germline at one end; a sequencing error may be responsible. V and J are TRBV14 and TRBJ2-7; TRBD1 matches at 8 bases. CDR1 and CDR2 from the germline V gene are SGHDN and FVKESK. This CDR3 is built from 15 residues. CDR3: CASSQWTGTSYEHYF. CDR3 nucleotide sequence: TGTGCCAGCAGCCAATGGACAGGGACTTCCTACGAGCATTACTTC.

The chain employs TRBV10-2 and TRBJ1-6, with 9 bases matching TRBD1. This CDR3 has 16 residues. CDR1 and CDR2 from the germline V gene are WSHSY and SAAADI. V was clipped by 0 bases and J by 8 bases; unmatched bases: 5. In DNA, the CDR3 is TGCGCCAGCAGTGAGTCGATGGGGACAGGGTATTCACCCCTCCACTTT. This encodes CASSESMGTGYSPLHF.

The CDR3 is CSVPSGYGYTF. As DNA, the CDR3 is TGCAGCGTTCCATCAGGGTACGGCTACACCTTC. The rearrangement uses TRBV29-1 and TRBJ1-2; tentatively, D is TRBD1 (5 bases). There are 11 residues in the CDR3. CDR1 and CDR2 (germline): SQVTM, ANQGSEA. Trimming removed 5 bases at V and 8 bases at J, with 12 bases between.

CDR3 sequence (DNA): TGTGCCAGCAGTTACGACAGGGGAAACACCATATATTTT. Residues: CASSYDRGNTIYF. The rearrangement links TRBV6-5 to TRBJ1-3; a possible D gene is TRBD1 (6 bases). CDR3 size: 13 residues. V was pared by 2 bases and J by 4 bases, with 6 bases between. Per the germline V gene, CDR1 is MNHEY and CDR2 is SVGAGI.

The chain joins TRBV5-1 to TRBJ1-1; 8 bases are a match to TRBD1. Germline assignment: CDR1 SGHRS and CDR2 YFSETQ. V lost 4 bases and J lost 4; bases outside the gene matches: 3. The CDR3 consists of 13 residues. CDR3 region: CASSLTGGTEAFF. CDR3 in DNA: TGCGCCAGCAGCCTAACAGGGGGCACTGAAGCTTTCTTT.

The chain employs TRBV7-9 and TRBJ2-6; TRBD1 matches at 9 bases. The CDR3 length is 16 residues. V shed 8 bases, J shed 1 base, and the junction held 6 bases outside the gene matches. The germline V gene has CDR1 SEHNR and CDR2 FQNEAQ (reference sequence). Here the CDR3 reads CASWGTGSSGANVLTF. CDR3 bases: TGTGCCAGCTGGGGGACAGGGTCTTCTGGGGCCAACGTCCTGACTTTC.

This clone was found once. This chain connects TRBV5-4 to TRBJ1-3, with unresolved D. The germline CDR1 and CDR2 sequences are SGHNT and YYREEE (reference sequence). Trimming removed 5 bases from V and 2 bases from J, with 8 bases in between. The CDR3 runs 13 residues. The DNA of the CDR3 is TGTGCCAGCAGTAGTTCTGCTGGAAACACCATATATTTT. Amino acid sequence: CASSSSAGNTIYF.

The chain links TRBV7-8 to TRBJ2-5, with 8 bases fitting TRBD2. Germline assignment: CDR1 SGHVS and CDR2 FQNEAQ. V shed 2 bases and J 6 bases; nucleotides not matched to a gene: 5. This CDR3 has 14 amino acids. For the CDR3, the DNA is TGTGCCAGCAGCTTATTGGCGGGGGGTCAGACCCAGTACTTC. Its protein product is CASSLLAGGQTQYF.

The rearrangement uses TRBV6-1 and TRBJ1-6, with no clear D. The CDR3 runs to 17 residues. V dropped 4 bases and J dropped 4 bases, with 17 bases sitting between them. The germline V gene encodes CDR1 MNHNS and CDR2 SASEGT. For the CDR3, the DNA is TGTGCCAGCAGTGTAGGCCCAGGCGATAATTATAATTCACCCCTCCACTTT. Its translation is CASSVGPGDNYNSPLHF.

This chain links TRBV6-5 with TRBJ2-7; 8 nucleotides agree with TRBD1. The CDR3 extends over 14 amino acids. With 4 bases clipped from V and 1 base from J, the junction kept 3 bases outside the gene matches. From germline, CDR1 is MNHEY and CDR2 SVGAGI. Here the CDR3 reads CASSSDRVSYEQYF. Written as DNA, the CDR3 is TGTGCCAGCAGTTCGGACAGGGTGTCCTACGAGCAGTACTTC.

The chain combines TRBV5-1 with TRBJ1-3, with unresolved D. CDR1 is SGHRS and CDR2 is YFSETQ in the germline V gene. This CDR3 has 15 amino acids. Trimming shortened V by 0 bases and J by 0 bases, and 7 bases separated the two germline ends. The CDR3 loop reads CASSLDGFSGNTIYF. Here the CDR3 DNA reads TGCGCCAGCAGCTTGGACGGGTTCTCTGGAAACACCATATATTTT.

This clone has just a few counts. This chain connects TRBV28 to TRBJ2-3, with 9 bases aligning to TRBD2. Trimming took 7 bases from V and 0 from J; bases not matched to a gene: 5. Germline CDR1 reads MDHEN; CDR2 reads SYDVKM. The CDR3 totals 15 residues. The CDR3 sequence is CASTRTSASTDTQYF. In DNA form, the CDR3 reads TGTGCCAGCACCCGGACTAGCGCCAGCACAGATACGCAGTATTTT.

The rearrangement links TRBV24-1 to TRBJ1-2, with 7 bases lining up with TRBD1. V trimming: 4 bases; J trimming: 6 bases; junction bases outside the gene matches: 10. This CDR3 is 15 amino acids long. Germline V CDR1 and CDR2: KGHDR, SFDVKD. This CDR3 reads CATSEGTAWPDGYTF. DNA of the CDR3: TGTGCCACCAGTGAGGGGACAGCTTGGCCTGATGGCTACACCTTC.

The genes are TRBV2 and TRBJ1-5, with 9 nucleotides matching TRBD1. The CDR3 totals 15 residues. V was pared by 6 bases and J by 4 bases, with 7 bases of the junction left unmatched. Germline V CDR1 and CDR2: SNHLY, FYNNEI. CDR3 region: CASRAGTGSNQPQHF. The DNA for the CDR3 is TGTGCCAGCAGGGCCGGGACAGGGAGTAATCAGCCCCAGCATTTT.

V gene TRBV27 combines with J gene TRBJ2-7, with 9 positions matching TRBD2. Germline-derived CDR1 and CDR2 are MNHEY and SMNVEV (reference sequence). CDR3 size: 16 residues. Trimming at V came to 1 base and at J to 0 bases, leaving 4 bases not matched to a gene. CDR3: CASSLFFSGSSYEQYF. CDR3 bases: TGTGCCAGCAGTTTATTCTTTAGCGGGAGCTCCTACGAGCAGTACTTC.

The V gene is TRBV6-2 or TRBV6-3, the J gene TRBJ1-5, with D possibly TRBD1 on 5 matching bases. Trimming removed 0 bases at V and 1 base at J, with 7 bases between. This CDR3 region has 15 residues. Germline V lookup: CDR1 MNHEY, CDR2 SVGEGT. The CDR3 is CASSYSTASNQPQHF. CDR3 sequence (DNA): TGTGCCAGCAGTTACTCGACAGCGAGCAATCAGCCCCAGCATTTT.

In this sample, this clone turned up once. This chain connects TRBV27 to TRBJ2-3; 11 bases align to TRBD2. Trimming removed 2 bases from V and 6 bases from J; junction bases left unmatched: 7. CDR1 MNHEY and CDR2 SMNVEV come from the germline V gene (reference sequence). The CDR3 is 16 amino acids. This CDR3 is CASSLAPSGRLDTQYF. The CDR3 region has the DNA TGTGCCAGCAGTTTAGCCCCTAGCGGGAGGTTGGATACGCAGTATTTT.